The 29 T cell receptor beta chains below were found in one sample sequenced in a study of T cells in Graves' hyperthyroidism and ophthalmopathy. RNA transcripts provided the source from which TCR beta CDR3 regions were amplified. A set of HTBI primers served as the primers for a first-round RT-PCR of the TCR CDR3. TCRdb re-called the multiplex PCR reads through MiXCR, storing one row per CDR3 protein. The sample holds approximately 600,000 distinct CDR3 sequences, about 16% seen once. Sequences were obtained from blood. These receptors originate from a woman aged 30 to 39 with Graves' hyperthyroidism.

J is TRBJ2-3 and V is TRBV12-3 or TRBV12-4; 7 bases agree with TRBD2. J lost 3 bases, V lost 3 bases, and 12 bases had no gene match. This CDR3 spans 17 amino acids. CDR3: CASSFDQGGRGTDTQYF. CDR3 nucleotide sequence: TGTGCCAGCAGTTTTGATCAGGGCGGGAGAGGGACAGATACGCAGTATTTT.

This clonotype was observed many times. This chain uses TRBV7-8 with TRBJ2-5; D unresolved. The germline V gene encodes CDR1 SGHVS and CDR2 FQNEAQ. CDR3 length: 11 amino acids. Trimming cost V 7 bases and J 5 bases, with 8 bases left between them. CDR3 in amino acids: CASTQSETQYF. CDR3 DNA sequence: TGTGCCAGCACCCAAAGTGAGACCCAGTACTTC.

This chain connects TRBV6-2 or TRBV6-3 to TRBJ1-2; D unresolved. Germline assignment: CDR1 MNHEY and CDR2 SVGEGT. The length of the CDR3 is 13 residues. V was shortened by 5 bases and J by 3 bases, with 10 bases between the two germline ends. In DNA, the CDR3 is TGTGCCAGCAGTCTCAGAACCCACTATGGCTACACCTTC. This encodes CASSLRTHYGYTF.

Worth noting for this clonotype: A read error may account for a junction end that differs from germline. The V call is TRBV5-8, the J call TRBJ1-2, with a possible D match to TRBD1 (6 bases). Germline assignment: CDR1 SGHTS and CDR2 YDEGEE. The CDR3 loop spans 15 amino acids. The CDR3 sequence: CASSLSGTSNYGYTF. The DNA for the CDR3 is TGCGCCAGCAGCTTGAGTGGGACAAGTAACTATGGCTACACCTTC.

V gene TRBV5-1 combines with J gene TRBJ2-2, with D perhaps given as TRBD1 or TRBD2 (5 bases each). Germline V gives CDR1 SGHRS, CDR2 YFSETQ. Between the trimmed V and J ends, which lost 0 bases and 6 bases, there was a span of 18 bases. The CDR3 is made up of 17 amino acids. CDR3 sequence: CASSLELAVRGPGELFF. CDR3 coding DNA: TGCGCCAGCAGCTTGGAACTGGCCGTGAGGGGCCCCGGGGAGCTGTTTTTT.

In this sample, this clonotype turned up many times. The chain is built from TRBV24-1 and TRBJ2-7; TRBD1 matches 7 bases. The CDR3 is made up of 13 amino acids. Germline V gene sequence: CDR1 KGHDR, CDR2 SFDVKD. V was pared by 9 bases and J by 0 bases, with 4 bases of the junction left unmatched. The CDR3 region has the DNA TGTGCCACCGGGACAGCTAACTCCTACGAGCAGTACTTC. This sequence encodes CATGTANSYEQYF.

The gene calls are TRBV29-1 and TRBJ1-4; 10 bases line up with TRBD1. Trimming took 0 bases from V and 7 from J; bases not matched to a gene: 8. Germline loops: CDR1 SQVTM, CDR2 ANQGSEA. This CDR3 spans 16 amino acids. CDR3 sequence: CSVEDLLDRGVEKLFF. Here the CDR3 DNA reads TGCAGCGTTGAAGATCTTCTGGACAGGGGGGTTGAAAAACTGTTTTTT. Variable domain in full (rest from reference TRBV29-1 and TRBJ1-4): SAVISQKPSRDICQRGTSLTIQCQVDSQVTMMFWYRQQPGQSLTLIATANQGSEATYESGFVIDKFPISRPNLTFSTLTVSNMSPEDSSIYLCSVEDLLDRGVEKLFFGSGTQLSVL.

The table lists this clonotype with many counts. The chain recombines TRBV11-1 with TRBJ2-3; tentatively, D is TRBD1 (5 bases). V lost 5 bases, J lost 4 bases, and 10 bases lay in between. Germline V gene lookup returns CDR1 SGHAT and CDR2 FQDESV (reference sequence). The CDR3 is made up of 13 amino acids. The CDR3 DNA reads as TGTGCCAGCAGCGGCAGGGCTTCAGATACGCAGTATTTT. This translates into CASSGRASDTQYF. Full variable domain (rest looked up from reference TRBV11-1 and TRBJ2-3): EAEVAQSPRYKITEKSQAVAFWCDPISGHATLYWYRQILGQGPELLVQFQDESVVDDSQLPKDRFSAERLKGVDSTLKIQPAELGDSAMYLCASSGRASDTQYFGPGTRLTVL.

The V call is TRBV5-1, the J call TRBJ2-6, with 8 bases fitting TRBD2. J gave up 4 bases and V 0 bases, and 0 bases lay outside the gene matches. In germline, CDR1 is SGHRS, CDR2 YFSETQ. The CDR3 totals 15 residues. The CDR3 DNA sequence: TGCGCCAGCAGCTTGGGACTAGCGGGGGCCAACGTCCTGACTTTC. Translated, it gives CASSLGLAGANVLTF.

In this sample, this clonotype turned up many times. V and J are TRBV6-1 and TRBJ2-3; D is unresolved. Germline CDR1 and CDR2: MNHNS and SASEGT. The length of the CDR3 is 15 residues. Trimming left V 5 bases short and J 1 base short, with 13 bases between. As DNA, the CDR3 is TGTGCCAGCAGTTCACCTGAGAAGGGCACAGATACGCAGTATTTT. This codes for CASSSPEKGTDTQYF.

Ten or more counts support this clonotype. CDR3 bases: TGTGCCAGCAGCTCGGACGGACATTTGGGGACTGAAGCTTTCTTT. Protein sequence: CASSSDGHLGTEAFF. The chain recombines TRBV7-3 with TRBJ1-1, with D tentatively TRBD1 (5 bases). V lost 4 bases and J 5 bases, leaving 17 bases between the germline ends. The CDR3 runs 15 residues. Germline-derived CDR1 and CDR2 are SGHTA and FQGTGA. Complete variable domain (other parts from reference TRBV7-3 and TRBJ1-1): GAGVSQTPSNKVTEKGKYVELRCDPISGHTALYWYRQSLGQGPEFLIYFQGTGAADDSGLPNDRFFAVRPEGSVSTLKIQRTERGDSAVYLCASSSDGHLGTEAFFGQGTRLTVV.

The chain is built from TRBV30 and TRBJ2-3, with 8 bases fitting TRBD2. V shed 4 bases and J 2 bases; nucleotides not matched to a gene: 8. Germline V CDR1 and CDR2: GTSNPN, SVGIG (reference sequence). This CDR3 has 15 amino acids. The CDR3 is CAWTVGGGPTDTQYF. The DNA for the CDR3 is TGTGCCTGGACTGTGGGCGGGGGGCCCACAGATACGCAGTATTTT.

This chain uses TRBV5-6 with TRBJ2-7; D might be TRBD2 (6 bases). The length of the CDR3 is 15 residues. CDR1 and CDR2 from the germline V gene are SGHDT and YYEEEE. Deletions cut 0 bases from V and 1 base from J, with 11 bases between. The CDR3 is CASSLAPGTSYEQYF. In DNA form, the CDR3 reads TGTGCCAGCAGCTTGGCCCCCGGGACTTCCTACGAGCAGTACTTC. The full variable domain, completed using reference TRBV5-6 and TRBJ2-7, is DAGVTQSPTHLIKTRGQQVTLRCSPKSGHDTVSWYQQALGQGPQFIFQYYEEEERQRGNFPDRFSGHQFPNYSSELNVNALLLGDSALYLCASSLAPGTSYEQYFGPGTRLTVT.

V is TRBV19 and J is TRBJ2-2; 7 bases match TRBD1. This CDR3 comprises 14 residues. CDR1 LNHDA and CDR2 SQIVND come from the germline V gene (reference sequence). With V trimmed by 4 bases and J by 6 bases, 5 bases remained unmatched. The chain's CDR3 is CASSTTGRAGELFF. Written as DNA, the CDR3 is TGTGCCAGTAGTACGACAGGGCGGGCCGGGGAGCTGTTTTTT.

This clonotype came up a few times. V gene TRBV7-9 combines with J gene TRBJ2-7, with 7 bases lining up with TRBD1. The CDR3 runs to 15 residues. In germline, CDR1 is SEHNR, CDR2 FQNEAQ (reference sequence). V shed 2 bases and J 2 bases; nucleotides not matched to a gene: 6. The CDR3 nucleotides are TGTGCCAGCAGCTTACCGGGACAGCCTGCCTACGAGCAGTACTTC. It codes for CASSLPGQPAYEQYF. The full variable domain, completed using reference TRBV7-9 and TRBJ2-7, is DTGVSQNPRHKITKRGQNVTFRCDPISEHNRLYWYRQTLGQGPEFLTYFQNEAQLEKSRLLSDRFSAERPKGSFSTLEIQRTEQGDSAMYLCASSLPGQPAYEQYFGPGTRLTVT.

V usage is TRBV6-1 and J usage is TRBJ1-2; TRBD1 matches at 12 bases. This CDR3 spans 15 amino acids. Per the germline V gene, CDR1 is MNHNS and CDR2 is SASEGT. After removal of 6 bases from V and 4 bases from J, the junction contained 6 bases not matched to a gene. CDR3 in amino acids: CASSGTGGAGYGYTF. CDR3 DNA sequence: TGTGCCAGCAGCGGGACAGGGGGCGCGGGCTATGGCTACACCTTC.

Here the CDR3 reads CASSQESFNEQFF. CDR3 sequence (DNA): TGCGCCAGCAGCCAAGAATCATTCAATGAGCAGTTCTTC. This chain connects TRBV4-3 to TRBJ2-1, with D unclear. CDR1 and CDR2 from the germline V gene are LGHNA and YSLEER. The CDR3 is 13 residues long. V lost 0 bases and J lost 6, with 6 bases in between.

This clonotype occurred many times. The CDR3 bases are TGCGCCAGCAGCTTGGGGCAGGGGGTAGCTGGGGCCAACGTCCTGACTTTC. It yields the protein CASSLGQGVAGANVLTF. J is TRBJ2-6 and V is TRBV5-1; 7 positions match TRBD1. The CDR3 runs 17 residues. CDR1 SGHRS and CDR2 YFSETQ come from the germline V gene. Losses at the gene ends were 0 bases for V and 2 bases for J; bases not matched to a gene: 5.

The V call is TRBV5-1, the J call TRBJ2-1; D gene uncertain. Germline assignment: CDR1 SGHRS and CDR2 YFSETQ. The CDR3 has 16 residues. V was cut by 2 bases and J by 0 bases, with 12 bases left in between. CDR3: CASSLNGPSSYNEQFF. The CDR3 region has the DNA TGCGCCAGCAGCTTAAATGGGCCCAGCTCCTACAATGAGCAGTTCTTC.

This clonotype was detected many times. This sequence joins TRBV30 and TRBJ2-7; TRBD2 aligns across 10 bases. The germline gives CDR1 GTSNPN, CDR2 SVGIG (reference sequence). The J segment lost 1 base and the V segment lost 3 bases, leaving 9 bases of the junction unmatched. The CDR3 runs 16 residues. The CDR3: CAWRRTGTSVSYEQYF. The CDR3 DNA is TGTGCCTGGAGGCGTACCGGGACTAGCGTTTCCTACGAGCAGTACTTC.

Comments on this clonotype: The CDR3 end shows no conserved phenylalanine or tryptophan, and so a read error is likely. The V and J genes are TRBV20-1 and TRBJ1-5; weak D call: TRBD1 (5 bases). The V gene lost 3 bases and the J gene lost 0 bases, with 9 bases spanning the gap. Germline V gene sequence: CDR1 DFQATT, CDR2 SNEGSKA (reference sequence). The CDR3 totals 14 residues. CDR3 DNA sequence: TGCAGTGCTAGGGCAGGGTCTAGCAATCAGCCCCAGCATCTT. This codes for CSARAGSSNQPQHL.

The J gene is TRBJ2-5, the V gene TRBV25-1; D tentatively fits TRBD1 or TRBD2 (6 bases each). CDR1 is MGHDK, CDR2 SYGVNS, per germline. V gave up 6 bases and J gave up 3 bases, with 14 bases separating them. This CDR3 has 14 residues. Written as DNA, the CDR3 is TGTGCCAGCAGCTACACGGGGGCGGAAGAGACCCAGTACTTC. Its protein product is CASSYTGAEETQYF.

This clonotype was seen at least ten times. This chain joins TRBV28 and TRBJ2-5; 7 nucleotides agree with TRBD1. Germline trimming cut 10 bases from V and 3 bases from J; bases unmatched to any gene: 11. This CDR3 comprises 14 residues. Germline CDR1 reads MDHEN; CDR2 reads SYDVKM. The chain's CDR3 is CATEIQGRKETQYF. The CDR3 DNA is TGTGCCACCGAAATACAGGGGCGGAAAGAGACCCAGTACTTC.

This clonotype was found a few times. The chain links TRBV12-3 or TRBV12-4 to TRBJ2-3, with D unclear. This CDR3 has 13 residues. The V end lost 3 bases, the J end lost 2 bases, and 6 bases lay between the germline ends. The CDR3 DNA is TGTGCCAGCAGTTTCCAACTCACAGATACGCAGTATTTT. Translation gives CASSFQLTDTQYF.

V gene TRBV9 combines with J gene TRBJ2-1, with 12 bases fitting TRBD2. With 2 bases clipped from V and 7 bases from J, the junction kept 1 base outside the gene matches. Germline V CDR1 and CDR2: SGDLS, YYNGEE. The CDR3 consists of 14 residues. CDR3 amino acids: CASSVGTSGNEQFF. DNA for the CDR3: TGTGCCAGCAGCGTGGGGACTAGCGGGAATGAGCAGTTCTTC.

This clonotype was seen ten or more times. The rearrangement links TRBV19 to TRBJ1-2; 11 nucleotides match TRBD1. Per the germline V gene, CDR1 is LNHDA and CDR2 is SQIVND (reference sequence). This CDR3 has 15 amino acids. The ends lost 9 bases at V and 4 bases at J; junction bases unmatched: 10. CDR3 residues: CASLRDRGIGYGYTF. DNA of the CDR3: TGTGCCAGCCTAAGGGACAGGGGGATTGGCTATGGCTACACCTTC.

This clonotype was counted many times. CDR3 protein: CASSLLDPVGTPNYGYTF. The CDR3 DNA reads as TGTGCCAGCAGTTTACTCGACCCGGTAGGGACCCCTAACTATGGCTACACCTTC. J is TRBJ1-2 and V is TRBV12-3 or TRBV12-4; D perhaps matches TRBD1 (5 bases). The germline V and J ends were trimmed by 2 bases and 0 bases, with 19 bases remaining between them. This CDR3 has 18 amino acids.

This clonotype was detected many times. V is TRBV2 and J is TRBJ1-1; D remains unclear. The germline V and J ends were trimmed by 2 bases and 1 base, with 11 bases remaining between them. Germline V lookup: CDR1 SNHLY, CDR2 FYNNEI. This CDR3 is 15 amino acids long. The CDR3 is CASSEYSQPNTEAFF. The CDR3 DNA follows: TGTGCCAGCAGTGAATATTCACAGCCGAACACTGAAGCTTTCTTT.

This clonotype was recorded a few times. The CDR3 DNA is TGTGCCAGCAGCTTGCCGGGGGCAGCTCAAGAGACCCAGTACTTC. Translating it yields CASSLPGAAQETQYF. The gene calls are TRBV11-1 and TRBJ2-5; perhaps D is TRBD1 or TRBD2 (6 bases each). Between the trimmed V and J ends, which lost 3 bases and 2 bases, there was a span of 13 bases. The CDR3 extends over 15 amino acids. Per the germline V gene, CDR1 is SGHAT and CDR2 is FQDESV (reference sequence).